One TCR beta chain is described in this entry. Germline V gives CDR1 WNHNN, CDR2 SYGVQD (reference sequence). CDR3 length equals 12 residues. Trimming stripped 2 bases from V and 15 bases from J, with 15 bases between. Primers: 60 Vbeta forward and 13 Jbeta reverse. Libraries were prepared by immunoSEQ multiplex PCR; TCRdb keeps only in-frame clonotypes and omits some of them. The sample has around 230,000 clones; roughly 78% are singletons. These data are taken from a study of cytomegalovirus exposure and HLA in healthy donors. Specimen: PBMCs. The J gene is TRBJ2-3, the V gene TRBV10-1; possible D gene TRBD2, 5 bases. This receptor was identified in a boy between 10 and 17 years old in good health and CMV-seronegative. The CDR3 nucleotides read TGCGCCAGCAGTGAGGCGACTGAGGGCCCTTATTTT. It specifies CASSEATEGPYF.